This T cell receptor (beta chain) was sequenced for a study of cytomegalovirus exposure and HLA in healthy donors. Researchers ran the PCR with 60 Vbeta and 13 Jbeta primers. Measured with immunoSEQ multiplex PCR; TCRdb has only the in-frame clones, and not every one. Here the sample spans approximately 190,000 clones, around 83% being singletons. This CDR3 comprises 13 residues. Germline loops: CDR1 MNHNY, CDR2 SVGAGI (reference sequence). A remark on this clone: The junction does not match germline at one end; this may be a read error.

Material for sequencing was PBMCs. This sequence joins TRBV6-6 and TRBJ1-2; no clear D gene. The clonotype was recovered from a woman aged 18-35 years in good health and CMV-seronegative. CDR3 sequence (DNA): TGTGCCAGCAGTAACTCGCTAGGCTATGGCTACACCTTC. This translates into CASSNSLGYGYTF.